The rows below give T cell receptor beta chains drawn from one sample of a study of blood T cell repertoires in COVID-19. The data were produced by immunoSEQ multiplex PCR, yet TCRdb's version contains in-frame clones alone and is incomplete. The sample consists of about 190,000 clones, roughly 79% of them appearing once. The sample consisted of peripheral blood. These receptors all stem from a man aged 55-75 years with active or convalescent COVID-19. CDR3s include the opening cysteine and the closing phenylalanine or tryptophan. The D gene is left open where the match is weak. Clone size is not always given. Where it is, it says once, few, many or a class for expanded clones.

j_call v_call clone_size d_call cdr3_nt cdr3_aa
TRBJ2-7 TRBV18 once - TGTGCCAGCTCACCGACAGGACGGACCTACGAGCAGTACTTC CASSPTGRTYEQYF
TRBJ2-7 TRBV5-1 - - TGCGCCAGCAGCTCACAGGGTAACGAGCAGTACTTC CASSSQGNEQYF
TRBJ1-6 TRBV28 once TRBD1 TGTGCCAGCAGTTTACAGGGGGCGCTTGTTTCACCCCTCCACTTT CASSLQGALVSPLHF
TRBJ1-5 TRBV7-8 - - TGTGCCAGCAGTCCTGGTCGAGGCGGCAATCAGCCCCAGCATTTT CASSPGRGGNQPQHF
TRBJ1-4 TRBV19 once - TGTGCCAGTAGTATAGATCGTGGCAGTCCTAATGAAAAACTGTTTTTT CASSIDRGSPNEKLFF
TRBJ1-2 TRBV28 - - TGTGCCAGCAGTACCCAGGGGCCAAACTATGGCTACACCTTC CASSTQGPNYGYTF
TRBJ1-1 TRBV18 - TRBD1 TGTGCCAGCTCATCCGGGACAGGGGCTACCACTGAAGCTTTCTTT CASSSGTGATTEAFF
TRBJ2-4 TRBV5-5 - TRBD1 TGTGCCAGCAGCCGGACAGGAATAGCCAAAAACATTCAGTACTTC CASSRTGIAKNIQYF
TRBJ2-1 TRBV5-1 - - TGCGCCAGCAGCCCCCCAGCGGGTGGCTACAATGAGCAGTTCTTC CASSPPAGGYNEQFF
TRBJ2-6 TRBV27 - - TGTGCCAGCAGACGGGGGAACTCTGGGGCCAACGTCCTGACTTTC CASRRGNSGANVLTF
TRBJ1-4 TRBV11-2 - TRBD1 TGTGCCAGCAGCAGGGACAGGGGGCAATATGAAAAACTGTTTTTT CASSRDRGQYEKLFF
TRBJ1-5 TRBV20-1 - - TGCAGTGCTAGTGGTCCCGGGACAAACAATCAGCCCCAGCATTTT CSASGPGTNNQPQHF
TRBJ1-1 TRBV7-6 - TRBD1 TGTGCCAGCACCGAGGGACAGGCGAACACTGAAGCTTTCTTT CASTEGQANTEAFF
TRBJ2-3 TRBV24-1 few - TGTGCCACCAGTGATTTTTATAGCACAGATACGCAGTATTTT CATSDFYSTDTQYF
TRBJ2-7 TRBV5-1 - TRBD1 TGCGCCAGCAGCTGGGTGACAGGGAATGAGCAGTACTTC CASSWVTGNEQYF
TRBJ2-7 TRBV27 few TRBD1 TGTGCCAGCAGTCCTTTAGGGGGCAGGGAGTGGTCCTACGAGCAGTACTTC CASSPLGGREWSYEQYF
TRBJ2-7 TRBV7-7 - TRBD2 TGTGCCAGCAGCTTGCAAGCGGGAGAGGGCGAGCAGTACTTC CASSLQAGEGEQYF
TRBJ1-3 TRBV7-2 - - TGTGCCAGCAGCCTGAGCTCTGGAAACACCATATATTTT CASSLSSGNTIYF
TRBJ2-7 TRBV4-2 few TRBD2 TGTGCCAGCAGCTACTGGACTAGCGGGCAGAGGGACTACGAGCAGTACTTC CASSYWTSGQRDYEQYF
TRBJ2-1 TRBV20-1 - - TGCAGTGCTAGTGGTATCGGACAGCCAACATGGGAGCAGTTCTTC CSASGIGQPTWEQFF
TRBJ1-3 TRBV18 - - TGTGCCAGCTCACCAGTAGCGAGCTCTGGAAACACCATATATTTT CASSPVASSGNTIYF
TRBJ1-6 TRBV30 once - TGTGCCTGGAGTCCAGACAGGACTAATTCACCCCTCCACTTT CAWSPDRTNSPLHF
TRBJ2-4 TRBV5-4 - TRBD1 TGTGCCAGCAGCGCGGACAGGGGGGATAGGGACATTCAGTACTTC CASSADRGDRDIQYF
TRBJ2-2 TRBV5-1 few - TGCGCCAGCAGCTTGGGATGGGCCACCGGGGAGCTGTTTTTT CASSLGWATGELFF
TRBJ2-2 TRBV4-1 - TRBD2 TGCGCCAGCAGCCAAGTCCCTAGCGGGAGACGTACCGGGGAGCTGTTTTTT CASSQVPSGRRTGELFF
TRBJ1-2 TRBV6-1 - - TGTGCCAGCAGTGACCCCGGGACTAACTATGGCTACACCTTC CASSDPGTNYGYTF
TRBJ2-7 TRBV18 - - TGTGCCAGCTCACCGGCCAGGGTAAGCTCCTACGAGCAGTACTTC CASSPARVSSYEQYF
TRBJ2-3 TRBV7-6 - - TGTGCCAGCAGCCTCAGCGGAACATTAGGCACAGATACGCAGTATTTT CASSLSGTLGTDTQYF
TRBJ2-2 TRBV4-3 - - TGCGCCAGCAGCCCTCATTTACAAGGGGAAGACACCGGGGAGCTGTTTTTT CASSPHLQGEDTGELFF
TRBJ2-1 TRBV7-9 - - TGTGCCAGCACCCTAAATTCGGGTGAGCAGTTCTTC CASTLNSGEQFF
TRBJ2-1 TRBV7-9 few - TGTGCCAGCCCGACACCCAATGAGCAGTTCTTC CASPTPNEQFF
TRBJ2-1 TRBV7-2 - - TGTGCCAGCGGATTTTCGTGGGGGGATGTACGTCGGGAGCAGTTCTTC CASGFSWGDVRREQFF
TRBJ2-7 TRBV5-1 - TRBD2 TGCGCCAGCAGATTAGCGGGATCCTACGAGCAGTACTTC CASRLAGSYEQYF
TRBJ2-3 TRBV6-2/TRBV6-3 - - TGTGCCAGCAGCCCTTCTTGGGAGCCGTTTGGGACAGATACGCAGTATTTT CASSPSWEPFGTDTQYF
TRBJ2-1 TRBV28 - TRBD2 TGTGCCAGCAGTCCCGGACTAGCGGGAGCCCCGGTCTTC CASSPGLAGAPVF
TRBJ2-7 TRBV14 once TRBD1 TGTGCCAGCAGCCAAGGACAGGGCGGTGGCTACGAGCAGTACTTC CASSQGQGGGYEQYF
TRBJ2-7 TRBV5-4 - TRBD2 TGTGCCAGCCAAGCGGGAGGGGTAATAAACGAGCAGTACTTC CASQAGGVINEQYF
TRBJ2-3 TRBV29-1 - TRBD1 TGCAGCGTACGGGACAGGGAGGCAGATACGCAGTATTTT CSVRDREADTQYF
TRBJ2-1 TRBV5-8 few TRBD2 TGTGCCAGCAGCTTAGAATCGAGACTAGCGGGAAATGAGCAGTTCTTC CASSLESRLAGNEQFF
TRBJ1-5 TRBV10-3 - - TGTGCCATCAGTGAGTCGGGCAGGGGTAGCAATCAGCCCCAGCATTTT CAISESGRGSNQPQHF
TRBJ1-2 TRBV25-1 - - TGTGCCAGCAGTGTAGGGGCCGGCTACACCTTC CASSVGAGYTF
TRBJ2-5 TRBV7-2 - - TGTGCCAGCAGCTTATCCCAGGGAATCCGGCAAGAGACCCAGTACTTC CASSLSQGIRQETQYF
TRBJ1-2 TRBV18 - - TGTGCCAGCTCAAATCAGAGGATCTATGGCTACACCTTC CASSNQRIYGYTF
TRBJ2-5 TRBV5-1 once TRBD1 TGCGCCAGCAGCTTGGTACAGGGGCCCTCCGGGGAGACCCAGTACTTC CASSLVQGPSGETQYF
TRBJ1-5 TRBV7-2 - - TGTGCCAGCAGCCCCGGGGGCAATCAGCCCCAGCATTTT CASSPGGNQPQHF
TRBJ1-1 TRBV5-1 - - TGCGCCAGTAAGCCGGGACAAACTTATCGCACTGAAGCTTTCTTT CASKPGQTYRTEAFF
TRBJ1-3 TRBV28 - TRBD1 TGTGCCAGCAGTTTATCCGCCACAGGGGGCGAGGACACCATATATTTT CASSLSATGGEDTIYF
TRBJ2-7 TRBV19 - TRBD1 TGTGCCAGTAGTGACGGGACAGACCCCTCATACGAGCAGTACTTC CASSDGTDPSYEQYF
TRBJ2-4 TRBV27 - - TGTGCCACTTCGACAGGAATTGGCAAAAACATTCAGTACTTC CATSTGIGKNIQYF
TRBJ2-2 TRBV11-2 - TRBD2 TGTGCCAGCAGCTTAGAGGGACTAGCCTCCGGGGAGCTGTTTTTT CASSLEGLASGELFF
TRBJ2-5 TRBV9 - - TGTGCCAGCAGCGTAGACGGCAGGCAAGAGACCCAGTACTTC CASSVDGRQETQYF
TRBJ2-1 TRBV19 few TRBD1 TGTGCCAGTAGCCCCGGGGCAGGGGGAGAGAGTGAGCAGTTCTTC CASSPGAGGESEQFF
TRBJ1-5 TRBV28 - TRBD1 TGTGCCAGCAGTGGCCGGGACAGGGGCGGCAATCAGCCCCAGCATTTT CASSGRDRGGNQPQHF
TRBJ1-1 TRBV6-6 - - TGTGCCAGCAGTCCATGGGGACATTCCAGCAGCGTGAACACTGAAGCTTTCTTT CASSPWGHSSSVNTEAFF
TRBJ1-5 TRBV11-2 - - TGTGCCAGCAGCTTGACAGAGGTCCAGCCCCAGCATTTT CASSLTEVQPQHF
TRBJ2-3 TRBV3-1/TRBV3-2 - TRBD2 TGTGCCAGCAGCTCCCGGACTAGCGGGAGCACAGATACGCAGTATTTT CASSSRTSGSTDTQYF
TRBJ2-7 TRBV4-1 - TRBD1 TGCGCCAGCAGCCAAGACGGGACAGGGGCCTTCTACGAGCAGTACTTC CASSQDGTGAFYEQYF
TRBJ2-7 TRBV7-3 - TRBD2 TGTGCCAGCAGCCCTATAGCGGGGAAAGCCTACGCGCAGTACTTC CASSPIAGKAYAQYF
TRBJ2-1 TRBV6-5 - - TGTGCCAGCAGTCAAACCCCGGGGACATCTGAGCAGTTCTTC CASSQTPGTSEQFF